Presented here are 20 T cell receptor beta chains from one specimen sequenced in a study of blood T cell repertoires in COVID-19. Profiling relied on immunoSEQ multiplex PCR, and the TCRdb table lists in-frame clones only, not all of them. Of over 300,000 clones listed, roughly 90% were seen once; the top ten hold about 6.5%. Sequenced sample: peripheral blood. These receptors were taken from a man aged 18 to 30 with active or convalescent COVID-19.

This chain joins TRBV4-3 and TRBJ1-6; tentatively, D is TRBD1 (6 bases). Germline V lookup: CDR1 LGHNA, CDR2 YSLEER. There are 16 residues in the CDR3. The V and J ends lost 4 bases and 0 bases respectively, with 10 bases between them. CDR3 DNA sequence: TGCGCCAGCAGCCCCCAGGACAGCTCCTATAATTCACCCCTCCACTTT. Protein sequence: CASSPQDSSYNSPLHF.

V usage is TRBV7-3 and J usage is TRBJ2-1; D is possibly TRBD2 (6 bases). Germline-derived CDR1 and CDR2 are SGHTA and FQGTGA. Deletions cut 5 bases from V and 8 bases from J, with 16 bases between. This CDR3 has 14 residues. Here the CDR3 DNA reads TGTGCCAGCAGCAGAGGGGTTAGCGGCGATGAGCAGTTCTTC. It yields the protein CASSRGVSGDEQFF.

This chain links TRBV5-1 with TRBJ2-1; a weak D match, TRBD2 (5 bases). V was pared by 5 bases and J by 5 bases, with 11 bases between. Germline assignment: CDR1 SGHRS and CDR2 YFSETQ. The CDR3 contains 13 residues. CDR3 loop: CASRRGQDNEQFF. The CDR3 region has the DNA TGCGCCAGCAGGAGAGGGCAGGACAATGAGCAGTTCTTC.

This clone was counted between two and nine times. The chain employs TRBV28 and TRBJ1-5, with D perhaps matching TRBD1 (5 bases). Germline V gives CDR1 MDHEN, CDR2 SYDVKM. Trimming removed 5 bases at V and 3 bases at J, with 17 bases between. This CDR3 comprises 16 residues. In DNA, the CDR3 is TGTGCCAGCAGTCGAGGACAAACTTTTACCAATCAGCCCCAGCATTTT. This translates into CASSRGQTFTNQPQHF.

At least ten counts were recorded for this clone. This specimen includes other DNA sequences encoding the same CDR3. The chain is built from TRBV3-1 (or the pseudogene TRBV3-2) and TRBJ2-3, with a possible D match to TRBD1 (6 bases). Trimming pared 4 bases from V and 2 bases from J, leaving 13 bases between. Germline V gene sequence: CDR1 LGHDT, CDR2 YNNKEL (reference sequence). CDR3 length equals 15 residues. CDR3 sequence (DNA): TGTGCCAGCAGCCCAACAGGGACCTCCACAGATACGCAGTATTTT. Its translation is CASSPTGTSTDTQYF.

The chain joins TRBV28 to TRBJ2-7; 9 bases are a match to TRBD2. CDR3 size: 15 residues. Looked up from germline, CDR1 is MDHEN and CDR2 is SYDVKM. V dropped 3 bases and J dropped 3; count of bases not matched to a gene: 6. The CDR3 here is CASSLPLAGYYEQYF. CDR3 sequence (DNA): TGTGCCAGCAGTTTGCCGCTAGCGGGATACTACGAGCAGTACTTC. Variable domain in full (rest from reference TRBV28 and TRBJ2-7): DVKVTQSSRYLVKRTGEKVFLECVQDMDHENMFWYRQDPGLGLRLIYFSYDVKMKEKGDIPEGYSVSREKKERFSLILESASTNQTSMYLCASSLPLAGYYEQYFGPGTRLTVT.

The count of this clone is one. CDR3 in DNA: TGTGCCAGCAGCGTAGATTACTCCTATAATTCACCCCTCCACTTT. It is translated as CASSVDYSYNSPLHF. The chain employs TRBV9 and TRBJ1-6; D uncertain. The CDR3 extends over 15 amino acids. V lost 0 bases and J 0 bases, leaving 4 bases between the germline ends. Germline V gene lookup returns CDR1 SGDLS and CDR2 YYNGEE. Supplemented by reference TRBV9 and TRBJ1-6, the full variable domain reads DSGVTQTPKHLITATGQRVTLRCSPRSGDLSVYWYQQSLDQGLQFLIQYYNGEERAKGNILERFSAQQFPDLHSELNLSSLELGDSALYFCASSVDYSYNSPLHFGNGTRLTVT.

The rearrangement joins TRBV4-1 to TRBJ2-2, with 9 nucleotides matching TRBD1. V shed 3 bases, J shed 6 bases, and the junction held 8 bases outside the gene matches. The CDR3 spans 16 residues. The germline CDR1 and CDR2 sequences are MGHRA and YSYEKL. The CDR3 sequence is CASSQSDRGGPGELFF. As DNA, the CDR3 is TGCGCCAGCAGCCAGTCGGACAGGGGCGGACCCGGGGAGCTGTTTTTT.

The chain carries TRBV24-1 and TRBJ2-7; a weak D match, TRBD2 (6 bases). Per the germline V gene, CDR1 is KGHDR and CDR2 is SFDVKD. This CDR3 spans 15 amino acids. Trimming removed 3 bases from V and 2 bases from J, with 13 bases in between. The CDR3 sequence: CATSDGAGNAYEQYF. The CDR3 DNA is TGTGCCACCAGTGATGGCGCGGGAAATGCCTACGAGCAGTACTTC.

The V gene is TRBV5-1, the J gene TRBJ2-3; weak D call: TRBD2 (6 bases). Between the trimmed V and J ends, which lost 0 bases and 7 bases, there was a span of 12 bases. Germline V gene sequence: CDR1 SGHRS, CDR2 YFSETQ. The CDR3 extends over 14 amino acids. The DNA for the CDR3 is TGCGCCAGCAGCTTGGCCTGGGACTCCAATACGCAGTATTTT. This translates into CASSLAWDSNTQYF.

Concerning this clone itself: The sample has other DNA sequences that encode this CDR3 too. This chain links TRBV6-5 with TRBJ1-5; 8 bases line up with TRBD1. Per germline, CDR1 MNHEY and CDR2 SVGAGI. The CDR3 consists of 14 residues. V lost 6 bases, J lost 5 bases, and 6 bases stayed unmatched. The CDR3, as DNA: TGTGCCAGCAGACCCGGACAGGGATATCAGCCCCAGCATTTT. Its translation is CASRPGQGYQPQHF.

The chain has TRBV6-5 and TRBJ2-7, with 8 bases aligning to TRBD1. J lost 2 bases, V lost 3 bases, and 6 bases had no gene match. The CDR3 has 15 amino acids. The germline V gene encodes CDR1 MNHEY and CDR2 SVGAGI. CDR3 protein: CASSYSDRAPYEQYF. CDR3 in DNA: TGTGCCAGCAGTTATTCGGACAGGGCCCCCTACGAGCAGTACTTC.

This clone was observed a single time. The rearrangement uses TRBV7-6 and TRBJ2-5; 7 bases are a match to TRBD2. Germline values: CDR1 SGHVS, CDR2 FNYEAQ. V shed 4 bases and J 5 bases; nucleotides not matched to a gene: 10. This CDR3 contains 15 residues. DNA of the CDR3: TGTGCCAGCAGCTCCGGCGCAGGGAGGGTCGAGACCCAGTACTTC. Amino acids: CASSSGAGRVETQYF.

The gene calls are TRBV6-1 and TRBJ2-1; 7 nucleotides line up with TRBD2. The CDR3 is made up of 16 amino acids. In germline, CDR1 is MNHNS, CDR2 SASEGT. With V trimmed by 3 bases and J by 0 bases, 5 bases remained unmatched. CDR3 in DNA: TGTGCCAGCAGTGACTTAGCGGGTGGCTCCTACAATGAGCAGTTCTTC. It encodes CASSDLAGGSYNEQFF.

This chain uses TRBV7-2 with TRBJ1-5; D may be TRBD1 (6 bases). Trimming took off 0 bases at V and 2 bases at J, with 17 bases between the two ends. The CDR3 has 18 amino acids. CDR1 and CDR2 from the germline V gene are SGHTA and FQGNSA. This CDR3 reads CASSLANSQGRGNQPQHF. As DNA, the CDR3 is TGTGCCAGCAGCTTAGCCAACTCACAGGGTAGGGGCAATCAGCCCCAGCATTTT.

V gene TRBV28 combines with J gene TRBJ1-6, with TRBD1 matching 10 bases. The CDR3 totals 15 residues. Germline V gene lookup returns CDR1 MDHEN and CDR2 SYDVKM. V shed 5 bases and J 10 bases; nucleotides not matched to a gene: 8. CDR3 bases: TGTGCCAGCAGTCCCGGGACAGGGGTCAACTCACCCCTCCACTTT. This codes for CASSPGTGVNSPLHF.

The chain employs TRBV7-6 and TRBJ1-2; 11 bases match TRBD1. The germline V gene encodes CDR1 SGHVS and CDR2 FNYEAQ. This CDR3 is built from 15 residues. Trimming cost V 0 bases and J 8 bases; bases outside gene matches: 5. The CDR3: CASSLAGQGATGYTF. CDR3 DNA sequence: TGTGCCAGCAGCTTAGCCGGACAGGGGGCGACGGGCTACACCTTC.

This chain uses TRBV2 with TRBJ1-6, with 9 positions matching TRBD1. The CDR3 has 14 amino acids. Germline V gene sequence: CDR1 SNHLY, CDR2 FYNNEI. With V trimmed by 7 bases and J by 8 bases, 6 bases remained unmatched. The CDR3 spells CASNAQGADSPLHF. CDR3 sequence (DNA): TGTGCCAGCAACGCACAGGGGGCCGATTCACCCCTCCACTTT.

The CDR3 DNA sequence: TGTGCCAGCTCATCGCGACAGGGCGCACAGACCGGGGAGCTGTTTTTT. This sequence encodes CASSSRQGAQTGELFF. This chain joins TRBV18 and TRBJ2-2; 7 bases agree with TRBD1. Germline CDR1 reads KGHSH; CDR2 reads LQKENI. V trimming: 5 bases; J trimming: 5 bases; junction bases outside the gene matches: 11. The CDR3 is 16 amino acids.

This rearrangement joins TRBV7-7 to TRBJ2-7; weak D call: TRBD1 (6 bases). Germline V lookup: CDR1 SSHAT, CDR2 FNYEAQ (reference sequence). V lost 5 bases and J 0 bases, leaving 11 bases between the germline ends. There are 14 residues in the CDR3. The CDR3 nucleotides read TGTGCCAGCAGCCCAGGGGTTAGCTCCTACGAGCAGTACTTC. This encodes CASSPGVSSYEQYF.